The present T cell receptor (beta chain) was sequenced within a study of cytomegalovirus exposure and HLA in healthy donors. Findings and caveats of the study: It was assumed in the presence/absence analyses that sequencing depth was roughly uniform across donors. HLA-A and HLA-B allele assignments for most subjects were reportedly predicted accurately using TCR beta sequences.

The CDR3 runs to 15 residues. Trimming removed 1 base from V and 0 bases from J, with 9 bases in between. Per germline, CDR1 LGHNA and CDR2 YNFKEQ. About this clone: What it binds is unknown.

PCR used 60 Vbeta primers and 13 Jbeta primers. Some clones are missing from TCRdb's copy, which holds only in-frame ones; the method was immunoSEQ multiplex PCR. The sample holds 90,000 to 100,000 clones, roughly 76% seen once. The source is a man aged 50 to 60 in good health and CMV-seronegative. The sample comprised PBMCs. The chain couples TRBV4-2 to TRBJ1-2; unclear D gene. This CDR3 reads CASSQGTAANYGYTF. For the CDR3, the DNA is TGTGCCAGCAGCCAAGGAACCGCAGCTAACTATGGCTACACCTTC.